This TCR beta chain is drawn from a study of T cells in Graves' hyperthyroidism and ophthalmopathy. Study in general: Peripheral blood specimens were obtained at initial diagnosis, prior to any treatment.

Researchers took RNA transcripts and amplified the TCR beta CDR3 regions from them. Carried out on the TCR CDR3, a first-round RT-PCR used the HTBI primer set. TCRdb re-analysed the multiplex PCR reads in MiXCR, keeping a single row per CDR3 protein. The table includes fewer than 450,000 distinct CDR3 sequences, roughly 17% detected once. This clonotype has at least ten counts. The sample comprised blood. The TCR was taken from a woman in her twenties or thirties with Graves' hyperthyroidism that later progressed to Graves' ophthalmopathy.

The CDR3 loop reads CASSFRRRANEQFF. Written as DNA, the CDR3 is TGTGCCAGCAGTTTTCGAAGGAGGGCCAATGAGCAGTTCTTC. The chain joins TRBV28 to TRBJ2-1; possibly TRBD2 for D (6 bases). The germline V gene encodes CDR1 MDHEN and CDR2 SYDVKM. CDR3 length: 14 residues. Deletions cut 3 bases from V and 6 bases from J, with 12 bases between.